The source of this TCR beta chain is a study of cytotoxic CD8 clonotypes in ibrutinib-treated CLL. TCRdb's table, derived via immunoSEQ multiplex PCR, lists solely in-frame clones and lacks some. The sample has about 140,000 clones, about 84% seen once. Libraries of TCR beta were made from approximately 2 micrograms of genomic DNA that came from cryopreserved PBMCs. CDR3 length equals 14 residues. CDR1 is LNHNV, CDR2 YYDKDF, per germline (reference sequence). V lost 5 bases, J lost 2 bases, and 10 bases lay in between. J is TRBJ1-3 and V is TRBV15; D ambiguous. This TCR was sampled from a human donor with chronic lymphocytic leukemia. The sequencing used PBMCs, collected after 36 months of ibrutinib treatment. CDR3 in DNA: TGTGCCACCAGCCAACAGCACGCTGGAAACACCATATATTTT. Its protein product is CATSQQHAGNTIYF.